The 18 T cell receptor beta chains listed next were all sequenced from one sample in a study of blood T cell repertoires in COVID-19. TCRdb keeps only in-frame clones here, not all; method: immunoSEQ multiplex PCR. The data contain 300,000 to 350,000 clones, 88% of them singletons. Sequencing used peripheral blood. The receptors derive from a woman aged 25 to 39 with COVID-19, enrolled during active disease.

The J gene is TRBJ1-1, the V gene TRBV2, with D uncertain. The CDR3 spans 14 residues. In germline, CDR1 is SNHLY, CDR2 FYNNEI. V was cut by 0 bases and J by 6 bases, with 11 bases left in between. Here the CDR3 reads CASSEALRVSEAFF. The CDR3 DNA reads as TGTGCCAGCAGTGAAGCGCTTCGAGTTTCTGAAGCTTTCTTT.

This chain links TRBV10-3 with TRBJ1-1, with a tentative D call TRBD1 (6 bases). Between the trimmed V and J ends, which lost 0 bases and 1 base, there was a span of 6 bases. CDR3 length equals 14 residues. The germline CDR1 and CDR2 sequences are ENHRY and SYGVKD. In nucleotides, the CDR3 is TGTGCCATCAGTGAGTCACAGGGGAACACTGAAGCTTTCTTT. Amino acids: CAISESQGNTEAFF.

The CDR3 DNA follows: TGTGCCAGCAGCTTGTCTTTGAAGGCGGGGGGGCTTACAGATACGCAGTATTTT. Protein product: CASSLSLKAGGLTDTQYF. This chain connects TRBV7-6 to TRBJ2-3, with 9 nucleotides matching TRBD2. This CDR3 spans 18 amino acids. Trimming cost V 3 bases and J 3 bases; bases outside gene matches: 13. Germline V CDR1 and CDR2: SGHVS, FNYEAQ.

DNA for the CDR3: TGCGCCAGCAGCCAAGATTTTGCAGCGGGGGGTCCGGATACGCAGTATTTT. It yields the protein CASSQDFAAGGPDTQYF. The rearrangement links TRBV4-1 to TRBJ2-3; 9 positions agree with TRBD2. V dropped 0 bases and J dropped 6; count of bases not matched to a gene: 10. Germline CDR1 is MGHRA and CDR2 is YSYEKL. CDR3 length equals 17 residues.

CDR3 nucleotides: TGTGCCAGCAGTTACGCGACAGCTCCCCTCAATGAGCAGTTCTTC. It codes for CASSYATAPLNEQFF. The gene calls are TRBV6-5 and TRBJ2-1, with D tentatively TRBD1 (5 bases). Germline V CDR1 and CDR2: MNHEY, SVGAGI. V shed 2 bases and J shed 6 bases, with 14 bases lying between them. This CDR3 has 15 amino acids.

This clone was counted once. This chain joins TRBV9 and TRBJ2-3; possible D gene TRBD2, 6 bases. There are 14 residues in the CDR3. Germline V lookup: CDR1 SGDLS, CDR2 YYNGEE. Trimming removed 1 base at V and 5 bases at J, with 11 bases between. Here the CDR3 DNA reads TGTGCCAGCAGCGTATACGGCGGGGAAGATACGCAGTATTTT. As protein: CASSVYGGEDTQYF.

V gene TRBV6-4 combines with J gene TRBJ2-2; TRBD2 matches 7 bases. Germline V gives CDR1 MRHNA, CDR2 SNTAGT. The CDR3 runs to 14 residues. Trimming cost V 10 bases and J 5 bases; bases outside gene matches: 10. The CDR3 reads CATRSGAVTGELFF. The CDR3 nucleotides are TGTGCCACACGGAGCGGGGCCGTAACCGGGGAGCTGTTTTTT.

About this clone itself: Other DNA sequences in this specimen translate into the identical CDR3. V is TRBV5-1 and J is TRBJ1-1; D uncertain. Germline lookup yields CDR1 SGHRS and CDR2 YFSETQ. The CDR3 extends over 14 amino acids. V gave up 5 bases and J gave up 1 base, with 12 bases separating them. This CDR3 reads CASSLRGANTEAFF. The CDR3 DNA follows: TGCGCCAGCAGTCTTCGGGGAGCGAACACTGAAGCTTTCTTT. The full variable domain, completed using reference TRBV5-1 and TRBJ1-1, is KAGVTQTPRYLIKTRGQQVTLSCSPISGHRSVSWYQQTPGQGLQFLFEYFSETQRNKGNFPGRFSGRQFSNSRSEMNVSTLELGDSALYLCASSLRGANTEAFFGQGTRLTVV.

The chain joins TRBV19 to TRBJ1-1; 9 bases fit TRBD1. Trimming cost V 4 bases and J 0 bases; bases outside gene matches: 3. Per the germline V gene, CDR1 is LNHDA and CDR2 is SQIVND (reference sequence). The CDR3 is 15 residues long. The DNA of the CDR3 is TGTGCCAGTAGTACTACAGGGGGCATGAACACTGAAGCTTTCTTT. Its protein is CASSTTGGMNTEAFF.

The chain uses TRBV11-2 and TRBJ2-7, with TRBD1 identical over 7 bases. The V gene end was trimmed by 3 bases and the J gene end by 3 bases; junction bases not matched to a gene: 5. The germline V gene encodes CDR1 SGHAT and CDR2 FQNNGV. There are 14 residues in the CDR3. Here the CDR3 DNA reads TGTGCCAGCAGCTTGTGGTCAGGGGGCTACGAGCAGTACGTC. It encodes CASSLWSGGYEQYV.

The chain is built from TRBV11-2 and TRBJ1-6; no clear D gene. CDR1 and CDR2 (germline): SGHAT, FQNNGV. This CDR3 region has 16 residues. Trimming removed 4 bases at V and 6 bases at J, with 16 bases between. CDR3 DNA: TGTGCCAGCAGCTCCCCCGTTGTTGGAGGTAATTCACCCCTCCACTTT. Protein sequence: CASSSPVVGGNSPLHF.

The chain is built from TRBV24-1 and TRBJ1-5, with D unresolved. CDR1 is KGHDR and CDR2 is SFDVKD in the germline V gene. Trimming cost V 4 bases and J 2 bases, with 11 bases left between them. The CDR3 totals 15 residues. Here the CDR3 DNA reads TGTGCCACCAGTGACGCTGGGGAGGGCAATCAGCCCCAGCATTTT. It specifies CATSDAGEGNQPQHF.

The chain links TRBV7-8 to TRBJ2-7; TRBD1 might be the D (6 bases). The V gene's germline CDR1 is SGHVS and CDR2 FQNEAQ. V lost 1 base and J lost 7, with 17 bases in between. This CDR3 region has 15 residues. The CDR3 region is CASSLEAGVVSEQYF. The CDR3 coding sequence is TGTGCCAGCAGCTTAGAGGCAGGGGTGGTGAGTGAGCAGTACTTC.

The rearrangement joins TRBV7-9 to TRBJ1-2; no clear D gene. Per germline, CDR1 SEHNR and CDR2 FQNEAQ (reference sequence). Trimming shortened V by 5 bases and J by 6 bases, and 16 bases separated the two germline ends. The CDR3 length is 14 residues. The CDR3 DNA follows: TGTGCCAGCAGCCGTGGGCCCAAATGGGATGGCTACACCTTC. This encodes CASSRGPKWDGYTF.

The V call is TRBV9, the J call TRBJ2-2; the D gene is possibly TRBD1 (7 bases). The length of the CDR3 is 16 residues. CDR1 SGDLS and CDR2 YYNGEE come from the germline V gene. Trimming stripped 3 bases from V and 1 base from J, with 13 bases between. In DNA form, the CDR3 reads TGTGCCAGCAGCGATAGCCAGGGGGGGAACACCGGGGAGCTGTTTTTT. Residues: CASSDSQGGNTGELFF.

Of note for this clone: Other nucleotide sequences in the sample specify the same CDR3. V is TRBV5-1 and J is TRBJ2-5; TRBD2 matches at 8 bases. The CDR3 is 14 amino acids. V was clipped by 0 bases and J by 4 bases; unmatched bases: 2. Germline lookup yields CDR1 SGHRS and CDR2 YFSETQ. CDR3 in amino acids: CASSLGGLAETQYF. DNA for the CDR3: TGCGCCAGCAGCTTGGGTGGACTAGCAGAGACCCAGTACTTC.

The genes are TRBV29-1 and TRBJ2-3; 8 bases are shared with TRBD2. Germline V gives CDR1 SQVTM, CDR2 ANQGSEA. There are 16 residues in the CDR3. V dropped 3 bases and J dropped 3; count of bases not matched to a gene: 11. DNA of the CDR3: TGCAGCGTTGAGGGAGCCAACGGGGGGGTGACAGATACGCAGTATTTT. This encodes CSVEGANGGVTDTQYF.

The chain is built from TRBV27 and TRBJ2-3; 8 bases match TRBD1. Per germline, CDR1 MNHEY and CDR2 SMNVEV (reference sequence). V lost 6 bases to trimming and J lost 5 bases; unmatched junction nucleotides: 10. The CDR3 has 15 amino acids. CDR3 DNA: TGTGCCAGCAGCTGGACAGGGATCGGTGGAGATACGCAGTATTTT. As protein: CASSWTGIGGDTQYF.